This T cell receptor beta chain is drawn from a study of radiotherapy plus CTLA-4 blockade in lung cancer. This CDR3 contains 12 residues. Germline V gene data show CDR1 as MNHNS and CDR2 as SASEGT. Trimming cost V 0 bases and J 4 bases, with 4 bases left between them. Using immunoSEQ multiplex PCR, the repertoire was profiled, and TCRdb retains in-frame clones only, with some absent. The sample includes 40,000 to 55,000 clones, approximately 86% of them seen just once. Points from the study as a whole: TCR clones from tumors expanded in blood after radiotherapy plus ipilimumab.

Worth noting for this clone: Its antigen remains unknown.

The chain combines TRBV6-1 with TRBJ2-7; no clear D gene. The sample consisted of peripheral blood, taken from a patient treated with radiotherapy plus ipilimumab. The TCR was taken from a human donor with non-small cell lung cancer that progressed on radiotherapy plus ipilimumab. Some clones in this sample may be carry-over from other donors' samples. CDR3 nucleotide sequence: TGTGCCAGCAGTGAAGCTTCGTACGAGCAGTACTTC. Residues: CASSEASYEQYF.